The T cell receptor beta chain described here comes from a study of T cells after yellow fever vaccination. Whole-study context: Those fractions that held only low numbers of cells were prepared using the SMART-Seq v4 Ultra Low Input RNA kit. Study conclusions and caveats: Reappearance after the booster was observed for most primary-vaccination clones (roughly 96% CD4, just over 85% CD8).

This clonotype appeared a few times. Antigen unknown. TCR cDNA, made by 5'RACE template switching, carried an added universal primer site and UMIs. From the 5' RACE reads, TCRdb called clonotypes with MiXCR, one entry per CDR3 protein. The sample has some 350,000 distinct CDR3 sequences, over 4% seen once. The CDR3 sequence is 14 residues long. The V end was cut by 5 bases, the J end by 5 bases, with 15 bases between. The germline V gene has CDR1 SGHTA and CDR2 FQGNSA. V is TRBV7-2 and J is TRBJ1-1; unclear D gene. This receptor was obtained from a man aged 18 to 29 who received the YFV17D yellow fever vaccine. Here the sequenced sample was PBMCs, taken 5 days after the yellow fever booster vaccination. The DNA for the CDR3 is TGTGCCAGCAGCGCTAAGCGGGGAGAGACTGAAGCTTTCTTT. Protein: CASSAKRGETEAFF. Drawing the rest from reference TRBV7-2 and TRBJ1-1, the complete variable domain is GAGVSQSPSNKVTEKGKDVELRCDPISGHTALYWYRQSLGQGLEFLIYFQGNSAPDKSGLPSDRFSAERTGGSVSTLTIQRTQQEDSAVYLCASSAKRGETEAFFGQGTRLTVV.